Listed below are T cell receptor beta chains from one sample, sequenced in a study of cytomegalovirus exposure and HLA in healthy donors. Generated by immunoSEQ multiplex PCR, the TCRdb table keeps only in-frame clones and is missing some. The table lists about 90,000 clones, 55% to 75% of them singletons, with 16% in the top ten. The sample taken for sequencing was PBMCs. The source of these receptors is a woman between 18 and 29 years old in good health and CMV-seropositive. CDR3s include the opening cysteine and the closing phenylalanine or tryptophan. The D gene is left open where the match is weak. Size is stated for part of the rows, as once, few or many counts, or as a class when the clone is expanded.

J,D,size,V,CDR3,DNA
TRBJ1-1,TRBD1,-,TRBV7-9,CASSLGDSEAFF,TGTGCCAGCAGCTTAGGGGACAGCGAAGCTTTCTTT
TRBJ1-1,TRBD1,-,TRBV11-2,CASRIRGPDGDTEAFF,TGTGCCAGCAGAATCAGGGGGCCCGACGGGGACACTGAAGCTTTCTTT
TRBJ2-7,-,-,TRBV6-5,CASSYQPRDYEQYF,TGTGCCAGCAGTTACCAACCACGCGACTACGAGCAGTACTTC
TRBJ2-6,TRBD1,-,TRBV6-1,CASSAQGEANVLTF,TGTGCCAGCAGTGCTCAGGGGGAGGCCAACGTCCTGACTTTC
TRBJ2-5,-,-,TRBV19,CASSGLRGETQYF,TGTGCCAGTAGTGGCCTAAGGGGAGAGACCCAGTACTTC
TRBJ2-1,TRBD2,-,TRBV5-4,CASSVVAGRNEQFF,TGTGCCAGCAGCGTAGTAGCGGGAAGGAATGAGCAGTTCTTC
TRBJ1-2,TRBD1,medium-sized,TRBV6-5,CASSQGADGYTF,TGTGCCAGCAGCCAGGGGGCGGATGGCTACACCTTC
TRBJ2-7,-,-,TRBV28,CASSRASESSYEQYF,TGTGCCAGCAGTCGGGCTAGCGAAAGCTCCTACGAGCAGTACTTC
TRBJ2-5,TRBD1,-,TRBV25-1,CASSESGTAPETQYF,TGTGCCAGCAGTGAGTCCGGGACAGCCCCCGAGACCCAGTACTTC
TRBJ2-1,TRBD2,few,TRBV11-2,CASSYPLGLAGVNEQFF,TGTGCCAGCAGTTATCCACTGGGACTAGCGGGGGTGAATGAGCAGTTCTTC
TRBJ2-3,-,-,TRBV6-4,CASSDTSTDTQYF,TGTGCCAGCAGTGACACTAGCACAGATACGCAGTATTTT
TRBJ1-2,TRBD1,-,TRBV19,CASRATGRGYTF,TGTGCCAGTAGAGCGACAGGGCGCGGCTACACCTTC
TRBJ2-1,-,-,TRBV18,CASSPMRLSSYNEQFF,TGTGCCAGCTCACCCATGAGGCTTAGCTCCTACAATGAGCAGTTCTTC
TRBJ1-3,TRBD1,-,TRBV7-2,CASSLESGQYSGNTIYF,TGTGCCAGCAGCTTGGAGTCGGGACAGTACTCTGGAAACACCATATATTTT
TRBJ2-3,TRBD2,-,TRBV12-5,CASGPGTSASTDTQYF,TGTGCTAGTGGTCCGGGGACTAGCGCCTCCACAGATACGCAGTATTTT
TRBJ2-3,TRBD2,-,TRBV7-6,CASSLTGGVADTQYF,TGTGCCAGCAGCTTAACGGGAGGAGTAGCAGATACGCAGTATTTT
TRBJ1-6,-,once,TRBV30,CAWSSGLQGDSPLHF,TGTGCCTGGAGTAGCGGGCTCCAAGGGGATTCACCCCTCCACTTT
TRBJ2-5,TRBD2,-,TRBV7-3,CASSSTSVETQYF,TGTGCCAGCAGCTCGACTAGCGTGGAGACCCAGTACTTC
TRBJ1-1,TRBD1,-,TRBV13,CASSFEGAMNTEAFF,TGTGCCAGCAGCTTTGAGGGGGCCATGAACACTGAAGCTTTCTTT
TRBJ2-1,-,-,TRBV14,CASSRSGTPGRNEQFF,TGTGCCAGCAGCCGGTCCGGGACTCCCGGAAGGAATGAGCAGTTCTTC
TRBJ1-1,-,-,TRBV5-1,CASSLDAGARNTEAFF,TGCGCCAGCAGCTTGGACGCAGGGGCCCGAAACACTGAAGCTTTCTTT
TRBJ1-2,-,-,TRBV11-3,CASSLVGGYGYTF,TGTGCCAGCAGCTTAGTCGGTGGCTATGGCTACACCTTC
TRBJ2-3,TRBD2,few,TRBV5-1,CASSLGGTSGLSTDTQYF,TGCGCCAGCAGCTTGGGGGGTACTAGCGGGCTCAGCACAGATACGCAGTATTTT
TRBJ1-2,TRBD1,-,TRBV25-1,CASSEWGQGEHYGYTF,TGTGCCAGCAGTGAATGGGGACAGGGGGAACACTATGGCTACACCTTC
TRBJ2-4,-,once,TRBV5-8,CASRTEQGMDIQYF,TGTGCCAGCAGGACCGAACAGGGAATGGACATTCAGTACTTC
TRBJ2-7,TRBD2,-,TRBV7-2,CASRLTSGRSPYEQYF,TGTGCCAGCAGACTAACTAGCGGGAGGTCCCCCTACGAGCAGTACTTC